Listed here are 19 T cell receptor beta chains from one sample, sequenced in a study of CD8+ T cells in alopecia areata. Stated treatment: oral pan-JAK inhibitor, 5-10 mg twice daily. Extraction of RNA preceded its reverse transcription into cDNA, which served as the sequencing template. Clones were sequenced by immunoSEQ multiplex PCR, and TCRdb holds only the in-frame ones, with some missing. The sample carries 200,000 to 250,000 clones, 50% to 60% recorded once. The sample in question was CD4+ T cells sorted from blood, obtained at week 4, from a patient treated with tofacitinib. The receptor source for this set is a human donor with alopecia areata.

The chain couples TRBV18 to TRBJ1-2; TRBD1 aligns across 8 bases. The germline gives CDR1 KGHSH, CDR2 LQKENI. CDR3 length equals 12 residues. Losses at the gene ends were 6 bases for V and 8 bases for J; bases not matched to a gene: 5. CDR3 sequence: CASSGQGQGYTF. CDR3 coding DNA: TGTGCCAGCTCCGGACAGGGCCAGGGCTACACCTTC.

V gene TRBV11-2 combines with J gene TRBJ2-1; D is uncertain. The CDR3 extends over 13 amino acids. V lost 3 bases to trimming and J lost 5 bases, with 8 bases between them. Germline V CDR1 and CDR2: SGHAT, FQNNGV. This CDR3 reads CASSFPRDNEQFF. CDR3 sequence (DNA): TGTGCCAGCAGCTTTCCCAGAGACAATGAGCAGTTCTTC.

V gene TRBV5-1 combines with J gene TRBJ2-6; 8 bases line up with TRBD1. The germline V gene encodes CDR1 SGHRS and CDR2 YFSETQ. The CDR3 runs to 20 residues. The V segment lost 4 bases and the J segment 4 bases; nucleotides outside the gene matches: 19. This chain's CDR3 is CASSLELDRAVYSGANVLTF. CDR3 coding DNA: TGCGCCAGCAGCCTTGAATTGGACAGGGCTGTCTATTCCGGGGCCAACGTCCTGACTTTC.

The rearrangement links TRBV23-1 to TRBJ2-7; 7 bases fit TRBD1. TRBV23-1 has ORF status, its function being uncertain. The CDR3 covers 17 residues. V lost 3 bases and J lost 3; bases outside the gene matches: 14. CDR3 amino acids: CASSHHPGQENFYEQYF. The CDR3, as DNA: TGCGCCAGCAGTCACCATCCTGGACAGGAGAACTTCTACGAGCAGTACTTC.

The chain employs TRBV29-1 and TRBJ1-1; D perhaps matches TRBD1 (6 bases). The germline CDR1 and CDR2 sequences are SQVTM and ANQGSEA. The CDR3 consists of 12 residues. The V end lost 7 bases, the J end lost 4 bases, and 13 bases lay between the germline ends. The CDR3 DNA sequence: TGCAGCGGCGACAGGTGGGGCACTGAAGCTTTCTTT. Translated, it gives CSGDRWGTEAFF. The full variable domain, rest sourced from reference TRBV29-1 and TRBJ1-1, is SAVISQKPSRDICQRGTSLTIQCQVDSQVTMMFWYRQQPGQSLTLIATANQGSEATYESGFVIDKFPISRPNLTFSTLTVSNMSPEDSSIYLCSGDRWGTEAFFGQGTRLTVV.

This chain links TRBV9 with TRBJ2-3; D call uncertain. This CDR3 comprises 12 residues. Germline values: CDR1 SGDLS, CDR2 YYNGEE. The V gene lost 0 bases and the J gene lost 4 bases, with 3 bases spanning the gap. The CDR3 nucleotides are TGTGCCAGCAGCGTAGCTTCAGATACGCAGTATTTT. This gives the protein CASSVASDTQYF. Looking up the rest from reference TRBV9 and TRBJ2-3 gives the full variable domain: DSGVTQTPKHLITATGQRVTLRCSPRSGDLSVYWYQQSLDQGLQFLIQYYNGEERAKGNILERFSAQQFPDLHSELNLSSLELGDSALYFCASSVASDTQYFGPGTRLTVL.

The V call is TRBV30, the J call TRBJ2-3, with TRBD2 identical over 11 bases. From germline, CDR1 is GTSNPN and CDR2 SVGIG (reference sequence). J was trimmed by 2 bases and V by 2 bases; bases with no gene match: 9. The CDR3 has 17 amino acids. In DNA, the CDR3 is TGTGCCTGGAGTCCCCCTCGACTAGCGGGGAACACAGATACGCAGTATTTT. It translates to CAWSPPRLAGNTDTQYF.

The chain joins TRBV5-1 to TRBJ2-1; TRBD1 might be the D (6 bases). Germline CDR1 reads SGHRS; CDR2 reads YFSETQ. The CDR3 loop spans 14 amino acids. The germline V and J ends were trimmed by 2 bases and 4 bases, with 10 bases remaining between them. The CDR3 DNA is TGCGCCAGCAGCTTACCCGGACAGTACAATGAGCAGTTCTTC. Its protein product is CASSLPGQYNEQFF.

The chain employs TRBV29-1 and TRBJ2-1; 8 positions match TRBD1. V shed 2 bases and J 9 bases; nucleotides not matched to a gene: 6. The length of the CDR3 is 13 residues. Per germline, CDR1 SQVTM and CDR2 ANQGSEA. CDR3: CSVEKSQGAEQFF. The CDR3 DNA follows: TGCAGCGTTGAAAAATCTCAGGGGGCTGAGCAGTTCTTC.

The chain employs TRBV29-1 and TRBJ2-2, with 7 nucleotides matching TRBD2. This CDR3 has 15 residues. Germline CDR1 and CDR2: SQVTM and ANQGSEA. The trim removed 3 bases at V and 3 bases at J, leaving 7 bases unmatched. CDR3 sequence: CSVETGGSYTGELFF. The CDR3 DNA reads TGCAGCGTTGAGACGGGGGGATCCTACACCGGGGAGCTGTTTTTT.

The chain recombines TRBV29-1 with TRBJ1-2; the D gene is possibly TRBD1 (5 bases). V was pared by 4 bases and J by 8 bases, with 17 bases between. The CDR3 is 13 residues long. Germline CDR1 reads SQVTM; CDR2 reads ANQGSEA. The CDR3 loop reads CSVAVREGGGYTF. For the CDR3, the DNA is TGCAGCGTTGCGGTCAGGGAAGGAGGAGGCTACACCTTC.

V gene TRBV27 combines with J gene TRBJ1-5, with 8 positions matching TRBD1. Trimming cost V 7 bases and J 2 bases; bases outside gene matches: 4. The germline V gene has CDR1 MNHEY and CDR2 SMNVEV (reference sequence). The CDR3 loop spans 14 amino acids. The CDR3 here is CASMLTGGNQPQHF. The CDR3 DNA reads as TGTGCCAGCATGCTGACAGGGGGCAATCAGCCCCAGCATTTT.

The V call is TRBV7-2, the J call TRBJ2-4, with TRBD1 identical over 7 bases. The CDR3 length is 15 residues. With V trimmed by 0 bases and J by 5 bases, 4 bases remained unmatched. Germline values: CDR1 SGHTA, CDR2 FQGNSA. The DNA for the CDR3 is TGTGCCAGCAGCTTAGCAGACAGGGCCGAAAACATTCAGTACTTC. Protein sequence: CASSLADRAENIQYF.

The chain links TRBV5-6 to TRBJ1-5; 7 bases line up with TRBD1. This CDR3 is 17 amino acids long. Germline V lookup: CDR1 SGHDT, CDR2 YYEEEE. The J segment lost 1 base and the V segment lost 0 bases, leaving 7 bases of the junction unmatched. The CDR3 nucleotides read TGTGCCAGCAGCTTGGCCGGGGACAGTGTGAGCAATCAGCCCCAGCATTTT. This gives the protein CASSLAGDSVSNQPQHF.

The chain combines TRBV29-1 with TRBJ1-1; no firm D call. Germline V lookup: CDR1 SQVTM, CDR2 ANQGSEA. The CDR3 length is 11 residues. The V gene lost 8 bases and the J gene lost 5 bases, with 12 bases spanning the gap. This chain's CDR3 is CSLRLATEAFF. For the CDR3, the DNA is TGCAGCCTCCGACTTGCGACTGAAGCTTTCTTT.

This clone has a handful of counts. The CDR3 spells CASSVYGSQQPQHF. CDR3 DNA: TGTGCCAGCAGTGTGTATGGGTCTCAACAGCCCCAGCATTTT. The chain has TRBV6-1 and TRBJ1-5; D remains unclear. Germline-derived CDR1 and CDR2 are MNHNS and SASEGT. The CDR3 is made up of 14 amino acids. Trimming left V 4 bases short and J 7 bases short, with 14 bases between.

This rearrangement joins TRBV7-2 to TRBJ2-3; no clear D. This CDR3 is 13 amino acids long. Germline CDR1 SGHTA, CDR2 FQGNSA. Trimming took off 5 bases at V and 2 bases at J, with 8 bases between the two ends. This CDR3 is CASSPRVTDTQYF. In nucleotides, the CDR3 is TGTGCCAGCAGCCCTCGGGTCACAGATACGCAGTATTTT.

This clone was seen once. The chain recombines TRBV30 with TRBJ1-2; tentatively, D is TRBD1 (5 bases). The V and J ends lost 4 bases and 3 bases respectively, with 9 bases between them. Germline CDR1 reads GTSNPN; CDR2 reads SVGIG (reference sequence). The CDR3 is 12 amino acids. The chain's CDR3 is CAWTGLDYGYTF. The CDR3 nucleotides are TGTGCCTGGACAGGGTTGGACTATGGCTACACCTTC.

This clone was recorded only once. V and J are TRBV30 and TRBJ1-5; TRBD1 aligns across 7 bases. V lost 1 base and J lost 5; bases outside the gene matches: 2. Germline CDR1 reads GTSNPN; CDR2 reads SVGIG (reference sequence). There are 13 residues in the CDR3. CDR3 nucleotide sequence: TGTGCCTGGAGTGCCGACAGGGATCAGCCCCAGCATTTT. This sequence encodes CAWSADRDQPQHF.